The T cell receptor (beta chain) under discussion was sequenced for a study of blood T cell repertoires in COVID-19. Per germline, CDR1 KGHDR and CDR2 SFDVKD. This CDR3 has 15 amino acids. V was cut by 6 bases and J by 2 bases, with 13 bases left in between. Profiling relied on immunoSEQ multiplex PCR, and the TCRdb table lists in-frame clones only, not all of them. Here the sample spans about 180,000 clones, roughly 90% being singletons. The chain uses TRBV24-1 and TRBJ1-5, with TRBD1 as a possible D gene (5 bases). Material for sequencing was peripheral blood. The TCR sequence derives from a man in his fifties or sixties with acute or convalescent COVID-19. CDR3 protein: CATSLGTGGNQPQHF. The CDR3 DNA follows: TGTGCCACCAGTCTCGGGACTGGGGGCAATCAGCCCCAGCATTTT.